This T cell receptor (beta chain) was observed in a study of beta chain features in type 1 diabetes. This clone has a handful of counts. Its target is not known. One end of the junction varies from germline; a read error may be responsible. Study-wide results and caveats: The study found moderately but significantly shorter TCRB CDR3s in all four CD4+ subsets of Type 1 diabetes patients.

The germline CDR1 and CDR2 sequences are DFQATT and SNEGSKA (reference sequence). The CDR3 contains 11 residues. Reverse transcription of all isolated RNA meant that expressed TCRB transcripts were sequenced. The method was immunoSEQ multiplex PCR; TCRdb's version includes in-frame clones alone and lacks a portion of them. The table lists about 140,000 clones, about 9.4% of them singletons, with roughly 1.3% in the top ten. The sequenced sample was naive CD4+ T cells from blood. The TCR sequence derives from a man between 18 and 35 years old in good health. The chain couples TRBV20-1 to TRBJ2-4; D gene uncertain. The CDR3 nucleotides are TGCAGTGGAGCGACCAAAACCATTCAGTACTTC. Its translation is CSGATKTIQYF.